This T cell receptor beta chain emerged from a study of shared clonotypes between healthy human individuals. In the original processing: Filtering differed, since immunoSEQ gave only junction sequences and no quality scores. Data came from immunoSEQ multiplex PCR; TCRdb stores just in-frame clones and leaves some out. Clone size and the V and J calls come from that table; the DNA yielded D and trimming. This sample carries about 2,100,000 clones, 85% to 95% of them seen once, and the ten largest clones take 1.5% to 2%. Trimming removed 1 base from V and 6 bases from J; junction bases left unmatched: 7. This CDR3 has 16 amino acids. CDR1 is SGHRS, CDR2 YFSETQ, per germline. Naive CD8 cells lacked CD45RO, underwent positive selection for CCR7 and left out terminally differentiated effector memory CD45RA+ cells. As concerns this clone: Its target is unknown.

Study-level points and caveats: Incomplete sequencing of sorted subsets was indicated by rarefaction despite large depth.

J is TRBJ2-2 and V is TRBV5-1; 9 bases are shared with TRBD1. Sequenced input: naive CD8+ T cells from PBMCs. This receptor was identified in a man between 18 and 29 years old in good health. Some clones in this sample may be carry-over from other donors' samples. The CDR3 coding sequence is TGCGCCAGCAGCTTGAGTGACAGGGGGTACCCCGGGGAGCTGTTTTTT. Translating gives CASSLSDRGYPGELFF. The entire variable domain, with the rest obtained from reference TRBV5-1 and TRBJ2-2, is as follows: KAGVTQTPRYLIKTRGQQVTLSCSPISGHRSVSWYQQTPGQGLQFLFEYFSETQRNKGNFPGRFSGRQFSNSRSEMNVSTLELGDSALYLCASSLSDRGYPGELFFGEGSRLTVL.